The source of this T cell receptor (beta chain) is a study of blood T cell repertoires in COVID-19. The CDR3 contains 13 residues. Per germline, CDR1 SGHRS and CDR2 YFSETQ. The V and J ends lost 5 bases and 2 bases respectively, with 11 bases between them. Clones were read by immunoSEQ multiplex PCR, and TCRdb kept only the in-frame ones, dropping some. The sample carries about 64,000 clones, about 88% recorded once. This clone was found once. Seattle patients were enrolled during active infection and followed longitudinally. This clonotype was sampled from a woman aged 55-69 years with COVID-19, enrolled during active disease. This chain uses TRBV5-1 with TRBJ2-7, with TRBD1 as a possible D gene (5 bases). Sequencing was carried out using peripheral blood. CDR3 nucleotides: TGCGCCAGCAGTTTTGACAGCCCCTACGAGCAGTACTTC. Its translation is CASSFDSPYEQYF.